The 8 T cell receptor beta chains in this list originate from one sample, sequenced in a study of spatial heterogeneity in lung cancer. TCRdb analysed the 5' RACE reads with MiXCR anew, one entry per CDR3 protein. The sample lists more than 3,000 distinct CDR3 sequences, roughly 4.3% occurring once. Indicated time point: sample taken at primary tumor resection. These receptors lack a known antigen. Whole-study results and caveats: Intratumoral expanded alpha and beta TCR counts were found to track tumor mutation counts.

The source was lung tumor tissue, collected at surgery. These receptors all come from a male donor with early-stage non-small cell lung cancer.

Judged by abundance, this clonotype is medium-sized. The chain is built from TRBV10-3 and TRBJ2-3, with a possible D match to TRBD1 (7 bases). V lost 8 bases and J lost 3, with 15 bases in between. This CDR3 has 14 amino acids. CDR1 is ENHRY, CDR2 SYGVKD, per germline. CDR3 sequence: CAIAAGGQTDTQYF. In DNA form, the CDR3 reads TGTGCCATCGCTGCAGGGGGGCAAACAGATACGCAGTATTTT.

A few counts support this clonotype. The gene calls are TRBV4-1 and TRBJ2-1; 16 bases align to TRBD2. Trimming removed 3 bases from V and 7 bases from J; junction bases left unmatched: 12. The CDR3 has 19 residues. Germline lookup yields CDR1 MGHRA and CDR2 YSYEKL. The CDR3 is CASSHAPGTSGRAENEQFF. As DNA, the CDR3 is TGCGCCAGCAGCCACGCGCCCGGGACTAGCGGGAGGGCGGAAAATGAGCAGTTCTTC.

This clonotype was seen many times. The V and J genes are TRBV11-2 and TRBJ2-1; 8 nucleotides agree with TRBD1. V lost 7 bases to trimming and J lost 6 bases; unmatched junction nucleotides: 14. Germline V gene data show CDR1 as SGHAT and CDR2 as FQNNGV. The CDR3 loop spans 16 amino acids. The CDR3 DNA sequence: TGTGCCAGCACCCAACTTTTCGGACAGGGAAGCAATGAGCAGTTCTTC. Protein: CASTQLFGQGSNEQFF.

Judged by abundance, this clonotype is medium-sized. The J gene is TRBJ1-2, the V gene TRBV11-2; D unresolved. The CDR3 totals 14 residues. Trimming shortened V by 2 bases and J by 4 bases, and 11 bases separated the two germline ends. Per germline, CDR1 SGHAT and CDR2 FQNNGV. This CDR3 is CASSLMLEFYGYTF. The CDR3 coding sequence is TGTGCCAGCAGCTTAATGCTTGAGTTCTATGGCTACACCTTC.

This clonotype is labeled as medium-sized (0.01 to 0.1%). CDR3 region: CATRLYNEQFF. The CDR3 DNA reads TGTGCCACCCGGCTGTACAATGAGCAGTTCTTC. The chain is built from TRBV28 and TRBJ2-1; no clear D gene. Germline-derived CDR1 and CDR2 are MDHEN and SYDVKM. This CDR3 spans 11 amino acids. The V gene lost 10 bases and the J gene lost 4 bases, with 8 bases spanning the gap.

This clonotype came up many times. The chain joins TRBV20-1 to TRBJ1-4; D is unresolved. V dropped 0 bases and J dropped 4 bases, with 15 bases sitting between them. CDR1 DFQATT and CDR2 SNEGSKA come from the germline V gene (reference sequence). This CDR3 contains 16 residues. CDR3 nucleotides: TGCAGTGCTAGAGAGGTAGAGGCCCCTCTTAATGAAAAACTGTTTTTT. This translates into CSAREVEAPLNEKLFF.

In this sample, this clonotype turned up many times. The rearrangement links TRBV5-4 to TRBJ2-4, with TRBD1 matching 8 bases. The CDR3 extends over 16 amino acids. Trimming took 1 base from V and 0 from J; bases not matched to a gene: 3. Germline values: CDR1 SGHNT, CDR2 YYREEE (reference sequence). CDR3 sequence reads: CASSLKTGGAKNIQYF. The CDR3 DNA follows: TGTGCCAGCAGCTTGAAAACAGGGGGAGCCAAAAACATTCAGTACTTC.

Sample share makes this clonotype medium-sized (0.01 to 0.1%). The genes are TRBV20-1 and TRBJ1-5, with no clear D. The CDR3 totals 13 residues. In germline, CDR1 is DFQATT, CDR2 SNEGSKA (reference sequence). V shed 4 bases and J shed 8 bases, with 15 bases lying between them. The CDR3 sequence is CSATSVGREPQHF. For the CDR3, the DNA is TGCAGTGCTACCAGTGTCGGAAGGGAGCCCCAGCATTTT.